This T cell receptor beta chain derives from a study of metastatic and nonmetastatic thyroid tumors. Study context: Malignant thyroid and benign thyroid patients provided blood and tumor or nodule tissue whose repertoires were compared.

The CDR3 totals 15 residues. Between the trimmed V and J ends, which lost 2 bases and 3 bases, there was a span of 13 bases. CDR1 is SGDLS and CDR2 is YYNGEE in the germline V gene. This clone occurred many times. Its target is unknown. Among the patients, none had received any treatment before thyroid surgery. Findings and limits, study-wide: Reports indicated that malignant thyroid tumors showed significantly higher TCR beta diversity than benign nodules did, in blood and tumor.

Authors' methods: A classifier of distant metastasis in papillary thyroid cancer was built from CDR3 differences (across clinicopathological groups). TCRdb re-called the PCR reads with MiXCR. These V and J calls derive from TCRdb rather than the authors' analysis. The table includes roughly 48,000 clones, more than 15% detected once. This chain uses TRBV9 with TRBJ2-3; a weak D match, TRBD1 (7 bases). The clonotype comes from a female donor with papillary thyroid cancer or a benign thyroid nodule (not recorded which). Some clones in this sample may be carry-over from other donors' samples. The sample taken for sequencing was blood. The DNA for the CDR3 is TGTGCCAGCAGCGTGGAGGGGGCTAGAACAGATACGCAGTATTTT. Translation gives CASSVEGARTDTQYF.